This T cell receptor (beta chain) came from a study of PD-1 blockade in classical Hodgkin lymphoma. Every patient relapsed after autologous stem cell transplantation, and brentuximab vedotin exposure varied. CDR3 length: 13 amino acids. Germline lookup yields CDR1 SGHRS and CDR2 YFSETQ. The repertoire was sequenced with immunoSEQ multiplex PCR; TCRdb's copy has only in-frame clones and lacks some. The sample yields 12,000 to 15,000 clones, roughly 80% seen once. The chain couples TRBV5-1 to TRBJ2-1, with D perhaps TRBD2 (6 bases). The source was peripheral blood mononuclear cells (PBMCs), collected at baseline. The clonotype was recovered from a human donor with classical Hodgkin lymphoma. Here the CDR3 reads CASSGVGINEQFF. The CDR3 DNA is TGCGCGTCCTCGGGGGTAGGGATCAATGAGCAGTTCTTC.